Below are 32 T cell receptor beta chains sequenced from a single sample in a study of blood T cell repertoires in COVID-19. Some clones are missing from TCRdb's copy, which holds only in-frame ones; the method was immunoSEQ multiplex PCR. The sample consists of about 330,000 clones, over 75% of them appearing once. Sequencing was performed on PBMCs or T cells enriched from blood (not recorded which). The receptors were sampled from a woman aged 25 to 39 who had recovered from COVID-19.

The rearrangement uses TRBV3-1 (or the pseudogene TRBV3-2) and TRBJ2-1; the D gene is possibly TRBD1 (6 bases). This CDR3 spans 16 amino acids. Germline V gene lookup returns CDR1 LGHDT and CDR2 YNNKEL (reference sequence). Trimming cost V 4 bases and J 7 bases, with 20 bases left between them. The CDR3 loop reads CASSPQKGAGVNEQFF. CDR3 DNA sequence: TGTGCCAGCAGCCCCCAAAAAGGCGCAGGGGTAAATGAGCAGTTCTTC.

The chain has TRBV28 and TRBJ1-1, with D uncertain. Germline CDR1 reads MDHEN; CDR2 reads SYDVKM. This CDR3 spans 16 amino acids. The V end was cut by 5 bases, the J end by 2 bases, with 18 bases between. Here the CDR3 reads CASSPRTGGGNTEAFF. The CDR3 nucleotides are TGTGCCAGCAGTCCCAGGACGGGAGGAGGTAACACTGAAGCTTTCTTT.

CDR3 in amino acids: CATASQGGYNEQFF. CDR3 DNA sequence: TGTGCCACCGCCTCGCAGGGAGGCTACAATGAGCAGTTCTTC. V and J are TRBV19 and TRBJ2-1; D perhaps matches TRBD2 (6 bases). Between the trimmed V and J ends, which lost 10 bases and 3 bases, there was a span of 16 bases. Per germline, CDR1 LNHDA and CDR2 SQIVND (reference sequence). The CDR3 contains 14 residues.

The chain combines TRBV7-9 with TRBJ1-5; TRBD1 agrees at 7 bases. The CDR3 totals 13 residues. In germline, CDR1 is SEHNR, CDR2 FQNEAQ (reference sequence). V shed 5 bases and J 15 bases; nucleotides not matched to a gene: 13. The CDR3 region is CASSQSRDSSWHF. The CDR3 nucleotides read TGTGCCAGCAGCCAAAGCCGGGACAGCTCTTGGCATTTT. The full variable domain, with the rest looked up from reference TRBV7-9 and TRBJ1-5, is DTGVSQNPRHKITKRGQNVTFRCDPISEHNRLYWYRQTLGQGPEFLTYFQNEAQLEKSRLLSDRFSAERPKGSFSTLEIQRTEQGDSAMYLCASSQSRDSSWHFGDGTRLSIL.

The V call is TRBV29-1, the J call TRBJ1-1, with a tentative D call TRBD1 (6 bases). This CDR3 has 15 residues. Looked up from germline, CDR1 is SQVTM and CDR2 is ANQGSEA. Trimming cost V 1 base and J 4 bases, with 16 bases left between them. Written as DNA, the CDR3 is TGCAGCGTTGAAGGGGGGGGCTGGGAGGTCACTGAAGCTTTCTTT. It yields the protein CSVEGGGWEVTEAFF. The full variable domain, rest sourced from reference TRBV29-1 and TRBJ1-1, is SAVISQKPSRDICQRGTSLTIQCQVDSQVTMMFWYRQQPGQSLTLIATANQGSEATYESGFVIDKFPISRPNLTFSTLTVSNMSPEDSSIYLCSVEGGGWEVTEAFFGQGTRLTVV.

V is TRBV12-3 or TRBV12-4 and J is TRBJ2-1; D might be TRBD1 (6 bases). There are 13 residues in the CDR3. Trimming left V 6 bases short and J 7 bases short, with 13 bases between. The CDR3 DNA reads as TGTGCCAGCAGGGGGGACACTAGAAATGAGCAGTTCTTC. Residues: CASRGDTRNEQFF.

DNA of the CDR3: TGTGCCAGCACCCCAGGACAGGGCCAGGTTAACTATGGCTACACCTTC. Its translation is CASTPGQGQVNYGYTF. This rearrangement joins TRBV7-9 to TRBJ1-2; the match to TRBD1 covers 8 bases. V gave up 7 bases and J gave up 1 base; unmatched junction bases: 11. The CDR3 loop spans 16 amino acids. The germline V gene encodes CDR1 SEHNR and CDR2 FQNEAQ (reference sequence).

This clone was observed a single time. The gene calls are TRBV9 and TRBJ2-5; the match to TRBD2 covers 9 bases. J gave up 4 bases and V 3 bases, and 4 bases lay outside the gene matches. In germline, CDR1 is SGDLS, CDR2 YYNGEE. This CDR3 is 14 amino acids long. The CDR3 nucleotides are TGTGCCAGCAGCGCGGGACTAGCTTCAGAGACCCAGTACTTC. Protein: CASSAGLASETQYF.

The chain combines TRBV19 with TRBJ1-5; D might be TRBD1 (5 bases). The CDR3 runs to 16 residues. Trimming pared 5 bases from V and 2 bases from J, leaving 16 bases between. CDR1 and CDR2 from the germline V gene are LNHDA and SQIVND (reference sequence). The CDR3 reads CASSDPGGGGNQPQHF. In DNA, the CDR3 is TGTGCCAGTAGTGACCCGGGTGGGGGGGGCAATCAGCCCCAGCATTTT.

The rearrangement links TRBV7-9 to TRBJ1-3; D is perhaps TRBD1 (5 bases). The CDR3 spans 16 residues. The ends were cut back, 3 bases at V and 3 bases at J, with 15 bases in the middle. The germline CDR1 and CDR2 sequences are SEHNR and FQNEAQ (reference sequence). The CDR3 sequence: CASSFSQGMNGNTIYF. CDR3 sequence (DNA): TGTGCCAGCAGCTTTAGCCAGGGCATGAATGGAAACACCATATATTTT.

J is TRBJ1-5 and V is TRBV7-9; no reliable D call. The germline gives CDR1 SEHNR, CDR2 FQNEAQ (reference sequence). V lost 1 base, J lost 2 bases, and 9 bases lay in between. CDR3 size: 15 residues. CDR3 nucleotides: TGTGCCAGCAGCTTAGGAGGAATCGGCAATCAGCCCCAGCATTTT. Translated, it gives CASSLGGIGNQPQHF. Together with reference TRBV7-9 and TRBJ1-5, the CDR3 gives the full variable domain: DTGVSQNPRHKITKRGQNVTFRCDPISEHNRLYWYRQTLGQGPEFLTYFQNEAQLEKSRLLSDRFSAERPKGSFSTLEIQRTEQGDSAMYLCASSLGGIGNQPQHFGDGTRLSIL.

This clone was seen only once. The rearrangement uses TRBV11-3 and TRBJ2-2, with a tentative D call TRBD2 (7 bases). Trimming left V 4 bases short and J 6 bases short, with 12 bases between. Germline loops: CDR1 SGHNT, CDR2 YENEEA. CDR3 length: 14 residues. The DNA for the CDR3 is TGTGCCAGCAGCTCCCAAGGGGGGGCCGGGGAGCTGTTTTTT. Protein product: CASSSQGGAGELFF.

The chain is built from TRBV7-6 and TRBJ2-1, with 7 bases lining up with TRBD1. This CDR3 is built from 16 residues. Germline CDR1 is SGHVS and CDR2 is FNYEAQ. V dropped 5 bases and J dropped 4; count of bases not matched to a gene: 11. The CDR3 region has the DNA TGTGCCAGCAGCCCTAGGTCCGGGACAGCATACAATGAGCAGTTCTTC. This encodes CASSPRSGTAYNEQFF. The full variable domain, rest sourced from reference TRBV7-6 and TRBJ2-1, is GAGVSQSPRYKVTKRGQDVALRCDPISGHVSLYWYRQALGQGPEFLTYFNYEAQQDKSGLPNDRFSAERPEGSISTLTIQRTEQRDSAMYRCASSPRSGTAYNEQFFGPGTRLTVL.

This clone was seen just once. This CDR3 is also generated by other DNA sequences in the sample. The J gene is TRBJ1-6, the V gene TRBV9; D gene ambiguous. The germline CDR1 and CDR2 sequences are SGDLS and YYNGEE. The CDR3 is 16 residues long. The V end was cut by 1 base, the J end by 0 bases, with 8 bases between. The CDR3 coding sequence is TGTGCCAGCAGCGTATCCGCTAGCTCCTATAATTCACCCCTCCACTTT. Translated: CASSVSASSYNSPLHF. Full variable domain (missing parts from reference TRBV9 and TRBJ1-6): DSGVTQTPKHLITATGQRVTLRCSPRSGDLSVYWYQQSLDQGLQFLIQYYNGEERAKGNILERFSAQQFPDLHSELNLSSLELGDSALYFCASSVSASSYNSPLHFGNGTRLTVT.

The chain combines TRBV28 with TRBJ1-3; 7 bases fit TRBD1. The germline V gene has CDR1 MDHEN and CDR2 SYDVKM. J gave up 5 bases and V 5 bases, and 15 bases lay outside the gene matches. CDR3 length equals 17 residues. CDR3 residues: CASSGTQGTVERNTIYF. CDR3 DNA: TGTGCCAGCAGTGGAACCCAAGGGACAGTAGAGAGAAACACCATATATTTT.

This chain connects TRBV30 to TRBJ1-5, with a weak D call TRBD1 (5 bases). Trimming cost V 5 bases and J 3 bases, with 14 bases left between them. This CDR3 is built from 14 residues. In germline, CDR1 is GTSNPN, CDR2 SVGIG (reference sequence). CDR3 protein: CAWDLGGNNQPQHF. CDR3 bases: TGTGCCTGGGACCTGGGGGGGAACAATCAGCCCCAGCATTTT.

This clone was found a few times. This chain uses TRBV7-9 with TRBJ2-7, with D maybe TRBD2 (6 bases). The CDR3 contains 12 residues. CDR1 and CDR2 (germline): SEHNR, FQNEAQ (reference sequence). Trimming removed 5 bases at V and 5 bases at J, with 10 bases between. Here the CDR3 DNA reads TGTGCCAGCAGCCTAGGGACTGACGAGCAGTACTTC. Translation: CASSLGTDEQYF.

As regards this clone: A junction boundary mismatches the germline segment, possibly from a read error. This chain uses TRBV15 with TRBJ1-2; D is unclear. This CDR3 has 12 residues. In germline, CDR1 is LNHNV, CDR2 YYDKDF (reference sequence). Here the CDR3 DNA reads TGTGCCACCAGCATGATCGCGGGAGGCTACATCTTC. Amino acids: CATSMIAGGYIF.

This chain uses TRBV24-1 with TRBJ2-2; unclear D gene. Germline V gene data show CDR1 as KGHDR and CDR2 as SFDVKD. This CDR3 is 12 amino acids long. The germline V and J ends were trimmed by 3 bases and 6 bases, with 4 bases remaining between them. The CDR3 DNA reads TGTGCCACCAGTGATCCTCCCGGGGAGCTGTTTTTT. Amino acids: CATSDPPGELFF.

The chain links TRBV5-4 to TRBJ2-3; 9 positions match TRBD2. The germline CDR1 and CDR2 sequences are SGHNT and YYREEE (reference sequence). The CDR3 extends over 15 amino acids. J lost 5 bases, V lost 2 bases, and 6 bases had no gene match. The CDR3 sequence: CASSFRGGAQDTQYF. The CDR3 coding sequence is TGTGCCAGCAGCTTCCGCGGGGGGGCCCAAGATACGCAGTATTTT.

The chain carries TRBV4-3 and TRBJ2-5; D might be TRBD1 (6 bases). Germline V gene lookup returns CDR1 LGHNA and CDR2 YSLEER. Trimming removed 0 bases at V and 7 bases at J, with 21 bases between. The CDR3 has 17 residues. CDR3 sequence (DNA): TGCGCCAGCAGCCAAGATTGGACGGGACACCAGCCGGCGACCCAGTACTTC. Residues: CASSQDWTGHQPATQYF.

The rearrangement joins TRBV7-9 to TRBJ2-1, with 12 bases fitting TRBD2. Germline lookup yields CDR1 SEHNR and CDR2 FQNEAQ (reference sequence). There are 16 residues in the CDR3. Germline trimming cut 4 bases from V and 15 bases from J; bases unmatched to any gene: 16. The CDR3 spells CASSSSITLAGGKVFF. CDR3 bases: TGTGCCAGCAGCTCCTCAATTACGCTAGCGGGGGGGAAGGTGTTCTTC.

This rearrangement joins TRBV28 to TRBJ2-1; weak D call: TRBD1 (6 bases). Trimming left V 8 bases short and J 2 bases short, with 16 bases between. Germline V CDR1 and CDR2: MDHEN, SYDVKM. There are 15 residues in the CDR3. This CDR3 reads CASETTGTAYNEQFF. The CDR3 nucleotides read TGTGCCAGCGAGACCACAGGGACGGCCTACAATGAGCAGTTCTTC.

The V and J genes are TRBV6-6 and TRBJ1-5; D is possibly TRBD1 (6 bases). V lost 6 bases, J lost 4 bases, and 10 bases lay in between. Looked up from germline, CDR1 is MNHNY and CDR2 is SVGAGI (reference sequence). This CDR3 has 13 amino acids. The CDR3 reads CASRTGDNQPQHF. CDR3 nucleotides: TGTGCCAGCAGGACAGGCGATAATCAGCCCCAGCATTTT.

The sample holds one count of this clone. The chain joins TRBV28 to TRBJ1-5; D gene unclear. CDR1 MDHEN and CDR2 SYDVKM come from the germline V gene. The CDR3 consists of 14 residues. V lost 5 bases to trimming and J lost 3 bases, with 11 bases between them. The CDR3 DNA reads TGTGCCAGCAGTCCGCCGGGGTTCAATCAGCCCCAGCATTTT. This gives the protein CASSPPGFNQPQHF.

This chain joins TRBV3-1 (or the pseudogene TRBV3-2) and TRBJ1-2; tentatively, D is TRBD1 (5 bases). Germline CDR1 reads LGHDT; CDR2 reads YNNKEL (reference sequence). Trimming pared 0 bases from V and 8 bases from J, leaving 13 bases between. The CDR3 runs 14 residues. The CDR3 DNA reads TGTGCCAGCAGCCAAGATCATCGGGACTGGGGCTACACCTTC. Amino acids: CASSQDHRDWGYTF.

The chain carries TRBV6-2 or TRBV6-3 and TRBJ1-3; TRBD1 matches at 10 bases. V gave up 5 bases and J gave up 0 bases; unmatched junction bases: 10. CDR3 length: 18 amino acids. Looked up from germline, CDR1 is MNHEY and CDR2 is SVGEGT. The CDR3 sequence is CASSPGTGASISGNTIYF. In DNA, the CDR3 is TGTGCCAGCAGTCCCGGGACAGGGGCGTCGATCTCTGGAAACACCATATATTTT.

The chain has TRBV6-5 and TRBJ2-1, with TRBD1 matching over 7 bases. This CDR3 contains 14 residues. V lost 6 bases and J lost 5; bases outside the gene matches: 7. Germline V gene sequence: CDR1 MNHEY, CDR2 SVGAGI. The DNA of the CDR3 is TGTGCCAGCAGCCGGGACAGCCTAAACAATGAGCAGTTCTTC. Its translation is CASSRDSLNNEQFF.

The chain employs TRBV7-6 and TRBJ2-7, with 8 nucleotides matching TRBD1. V trimming: 5 bases; J trimming: 3 bases; junction bases outside the gene matches: 9. Germline-derived CDR1 and CDR2 are SGHVS and FNYEAQ. CDR3 length: 15 residues. The CDR3 bases are TGTGCCAGCAGCCCGAGACAGGGGAAGAGCTACGAGCAGTACTTC. This translates into CASSPRQGKSYEQYF.

The rearrangement joins TRBV12-3 or TRBV12-4 to TRBJ2-7, with 8 bases lining up with TRBD1. There are 13 residues in the CDR3. V was pared by 7 bases and J by 5 bases, with 7 bases of the junction left unmatched. Here the CDR3 DNA reads TGTGCCAGCACCCCCTCCAGGGGGCACGAGCAGTACTTC. Translating it yields CASTPSRGHEQYF.

This clone was counted a single time. The DNA for the CDR3 is TGTGCCAGCAGCCGTAGGTCGGGACAGAGCGCGAACACCGGGGAGCTGTTTTTT. Its protein is CASSRRSGQSANTGELFF. The chain carries TRBV9 and TRBJ2-2; 7 positions agree with TRBD1. CDR1 is SGDLS, CDR2 YYNGEE, per germline. Trimming at V came to 4 bases and at J to 0 bases, leaving 12 bases not matched to a gene. There are 18 residues in the CDR3.

V usage is TRBV18 and J usage is TRBJ2-1; 9 nucleotides align to TRBD2. The CDR3 totals 15 residues. V lost 1 base to trimming and J lost 7 bases; unmatched junction nucleotides: 5. Germline CDR1 is KGHSH and CDR2 is LQKENI. In DNA, the CDR3 is TGTGCCAGCTCACCACTAGCGGGGGCCGGAAATGAGCAGTTCTTC. This codes for CASSPLAGAGNEQFF.